This T cell receptor (beta chain) was sequenced for a study of T cell responses to AZD1222 COVID-19 vaccine. Study-level findings and limits: Repertoires were obtained only post-peak T cell response. Clonal diversity may have been underestimated in mostly white British donors. Only 5 or 6 people who got AZD1222 tested seropositive at baseline.

Note on this clone: Its antigen is undetermined.

Profiled with immunoSEQ multiplex PCR; TCRdb holds only in-frame clones, not every one. The data contain 120,000 or so clones, around 90% of them seen just once; the ten biggest clones take up approximately 4.5%. The CDR3 is 15 amino acids. The ends were cut back, 4 bases at V and 0 bases at J, with 12 bases in the middle. Looked up from germline, CDR1 is SGHVS and CDR2 is FQNEAQ. Here the sequenced sample was peripheral blood, taken on day 0 of MenACWY control vaccination. The chain combines TRBV7-8 with TRBJ1-1, with unresolved D. This sequence was found in an adult in good health. The CDR3: CASSSQHQMNTEAFF. DNA of the CDR3: TGTGCCAGCAGCTCACAGCACCAAATGAACACTGAAGCTTTCTTT.